The clone carrying this TCR beta chain has only a few counts. The antigen is undetermined. Losses at the gene ends were 6 bases for V and 2 bases for J; bases not matched to a gene: 9. This CDR3 is 16 amino acids long. Germline V gene data show CDR1 as MDHEN and CDR2 as SYDVKM. This record comes from a study of beta chain features in type 1 diabetes. Overall study context: Sorted cells, some 110,000,000 in number, were examined across all samples. Findings of the study overall: All four CD4+ subsets from Type 1 diabetes patients carried moderately but significantly shorter TCRB CDR3s. In comparison with healthy donors, patients had naive, central memory and Treg TCRB repertoires that appeared more similar.

Expressed TCRB transcripts were sequenced because the entire RNA isolate underwent reverse transcription. Some clones are missing from TCRdb's copy, which holds only in-frame ones; the method was immunoSEQ multiplex PCR. This sample has about 360,000 clones; around an eighth occur once, and the top ten carry about 0.018%. In total, each donor contributed a single heparinised blood draw that averaged about 120 mL. V is TRBV28 and J is TRBJ1-2, with 10 positions matching TRBD1. This sequence was found in a man aged 18 to 30 in good health. Input material: naive CD4+ T cells from blood. The CDR3 DNA reads as TGTGCCAGCAGCTTTCTCGGGACAGGGGCGAACTATGGCTACACCTTC. Its protein is CASSFLGTGANYGYTF.